The rows below give T cell receptor beta chains drawn from one sample of a study of molecular identifiers for immune sequencing clone quantification. TCRdb reprocessed the PCR reads via MiXCR and lists one record per CDR3 protein. The sample lists under 350,000 distinct CDR3 sequences, about 22% occurring once. Source material: naive CD8+ T cells from blood, with Jurkat cell RNA spiked in. Receptors originate from a human donor in good health. Some libraries in this study had Jurkat cell RNA spiked in. Each CDR3 is given with its conserved first and last residue. The D gene is left open where the match is weak. Clone size is shown for a subset of rows, as once, few, many or a class of expanded clone.

V	length	size	D	J	DNA	CDR3
TRBV7-9	13	many	NA	TRBJ2-3	TGTGCCAGCAGCTCCCCTTCGGGCGATGCGCAGTATTTT	CASSSPSGDAQYF
TRBV6-2/TRBV6-3	15	few	NA	TRBJ1-5	TGTGCCAGCAGTATGGGACTTCCTAGCAATCAGCCCCAGCATTTT	CASSMGLPSNQPQHF
TRBV14	17	many	NA	TRBJ1-2	TGTGCCAGCAGCCATGTCACGAGGACAGAAGCTAACTATGGCTACACCTTC	CASSHVTRTEANYGYTF
TRBV29-1	12	many	NA	TRBJ2-7	TGCAGCGTTGAAGACGTGGTGAGGGAGCAGTACTTC	CSVEDVVREQYF
TRBV28	14	many	NA	TRBJ2-5	TGTGCCAGCGGCGCAGGATCCCGAGGAGAGACCCAGTACTTC	CASGAGSRGETQYF
TRBV29-1	15	many	TRBD2	TRBJ2-1	TGCAGCGTTGATAACCCTAGCGGCCTTAACAATGAGCAGTTCTTC	CSVDNPSGLNNEQFF
TRBV12-3/TRBV12-4	15	few	TRBD1	TRBJ1-3	TGTGCCAGCACCTCGGACAGGGCCTCTGGAAACACCATATATTTT	CASTSDRASGNTIYF
TRBV4-3	19	few	TRBD2	TRBJ2-7	TGCGCCAGCAGCCAAGATGCCCCAGCGGGAGGGCCGATGGTCCACGAGCAGTACTTC	CASSQDAPAGGPMVHEQYF
TRBV12-3/TRBV12-4	14	NA	NA	TRBJ1-1	TGTGCCAGCAGTTCTACAGGGTGGAGGACTAAAGCTTTCTTT	CASSSTGWRTKAFF
TRBV6-2/TRBV6-3	11	NA	NA	TRBJ2-3	TGTGCCAGCAGTTACGGGTCAACGCAGTATTTT	CASSYGSTQYF
TRBV6-2/TRBV6-3	14	NA	NA	TRBJ1-5	TGTGCCAGCAGTTACTCGCCAGTTAATCAGCCCCAGCATTTT	CASSYSPVNQPQHF
TRBV7-6	15	many	NA	TRBJ2-7	TGTGCCAGCAGCTCCACCGGGACGGGATCCTACGAGCAGTACTTC	CASSSTGTGSYEQYF
TRBV5-1	14	NA	NA	TRBJ2-7	TGCGCCAGCAGCTTGGACGGCAGTCCCTACGAGCAGTACTTC	CASSLDGSPYEQYF
TRBV28	14	many	NA	TRBJ2-7	TGTGCCAGCAGTTTATCCGGGGGTTTCTACGAGCAGTACTTC	CASSLSGGFYEQYF
TRBV19	12	many	NA	TRBJ2-3	TGTGCCAGTAGCAGACCCGGGGATACGCAGTATTTT	CASSRPGDTQYF
TRBV5-6	12	many	TRBD1	TRBJ1-1	TGTGCCAGCAGCCCTGGGACAGGAGAAGCTTTCTTT	CASSPGTGEAFF
TRBV6-5	16	many	TRBD2	TRBJ2-3	TGTGCCAGCAGTTCATCGACTAGCGGATTCACAGATACGCAGTATTTT	CASSSSTSGFTDTQYF
TRBV6-6	15	many	TRBD2	TRBJ2-3	TGTGCCAGCACAGATAGCGGGGGGGCCCCAGATACGCAGTATTTT	CASTDSGGAPDTQYF
TRBV29-1	15	NA	NA	TRBJ1-2	TGCAGCGTCAAATCTCCGGACTTTACCACCGGCGGCTACACCTTC	CSVKSPDFTTGGYTF
TRBV20-1	13	many	TRBD2	TRBJ2-7	TGCAGTGCGGGGACTAGCGGGAGTTACGAGCAGTACTTC	CSAGTSGSYEQYF
TRBV4-1	13	many	NA	TRBJ2-7	TGCGCCAGCAGCCAAGGCCTGGGGTACGAGCAGTACTTC	CASSQGLGYEQYF
TRBV6-5	15	NA	TRBD2	TRBJ2-5	TGTGCCAGCAGTACCTTTAACGGGGGGCAAGAGACCCAGTACTTC	CASSTFNGGQETQYF
TRBV30	15	NA	TRBD2	TRBJ2-1	TGTGCCTGGAATCTGATAGGACTAGCGGGAGTTGAGCAGTTCTTC	CAWNLIGLAGVEQFF
TRBV20-1	13	few	NA	TRBJ2-7	TGCAGTGTCCCGGACCGAACCCCCTACGAGCAGTACTTC	CSVPDRTPYEQYF
TRBV7-9	15	few	NA	TRBJ1-2	TGTGCCAGCAGCTTAGATCGGGGAGTAAACTATGGCTACACCTTC	CASSLDRGVNYGYTF
TRBV5-1	17	many	TRBD2	TRBJ2-3	TGCGCCAGCAGCCCCGGACTAGCGGGGGGTTTCACAGATACGCAGTATTTT	CASSPGLAGGFTDTQYF
TRBV6-5	13	NA	TRBD1	TRBJ2-1	TGTGCCAGCAGTAGGACAGGGCCCAATGAGCAGCTCTTC	CASSRTGPNEQLF
TRBV6-6	13	many	NA	TRBJ2-7	TGTGCCAGCAGTTACTTATTCGGGTCTGAGCAGTACTTC	CASSYLFGSEQYF
TRBV19	13	many	NA	TRBJ1-5	TGTGCCAGTAGTGGGGACAACTATCAGCCCCAGCATTTT	CASSGDNYQPQHF
TRBV6-6	15	NA	NA	TRBJ2-3	TGTGCCAGCAGTTTAAGCCGGGGGACCACAGATACGCAGTATTTT	CASSLSRGTTDTQYF
TRBV4-1	15	few	TRBD1	TRBJ2-4	TGCGCCAGCAGGGGACAGGGATCAGCCAAAAACATTCAGTACTTC	CASRGQGSAKNIQYF
TRBV10-2	14	few	TRBD1	TRBJ2-7	TGCGCCAGCACTCCCCGGGACAGGGCGTACGAGCAGTACTTC	CASTPRDRAYEQYF
TRBV30	15	NA	TRBD1	TRBJ1-1	TGTGCCTGGAGTCTGACAGGGGCCATGAACACTGAAGCTTTCTTT	CAWSLTGAMNTEAFF
TRBV2	17	NA	TRBD1	TRBJ2-2	TGTGCCAGCAGTGCCTCCCGACAGGGGGCGCTGAACGGGGAGCTGTTTTTT	CASSASRQGALNGELFF
TRBV9	13	many	NA	TRBJ1-1	TGTGCCAGCAGCGTCGCTGGGGGAGAAGATGCTTTCTTT	CASSVAGGEDAFF
TRBV5-1	17	few	TRBD1	TRBJ2-7	TGCGCCAGCAGTAGGGACAGGGACTTATTATTGAGCTACGAGCAGTACTTC	CASSRDRDLLLSYEQYF
TRBV4-1	15	NA	TRBD1	TRBJ2-5	TGCGCCAGCAGCCAAGTTAGAGGGGGCGAAAAGACCCAGTACTTC	CASSQVRGGEKTQYF
TRBV7-9	14	NA	TRBD1	TRBJ2-5	TGTGCCAGCAGCTTTGTAGGGGGCCAAGAGGCCCAGTACTTC	CASSFVGGQEAQYF
TRBV27	14	NA	NA	TRBJ1-1	TGTGCCAGCACTACCTGCGGGGTAAACACTGAAGCTTTCTTT	CASTTCGVNTEAFF
TRBV25-1	12	NA	NA	TRBJ2-7	TGTGCCAGCAGTGAATATCAGTCCCCCTTACACTTC	CASSEYQSPLHF
TRBV12-3/TRBV12-4	17	few	NA	TRBJ2-5	TGTGCCAGCAGTTCGCCGTCTACGGGACTCTACCAAGAGACCCAGTACTTC	CASSSPSTGLYQETQYF
TRBV6-5	17	NA	NA	TRBJ1-5	TGTGCCGGAATATATCAGGGTCAGGGGATGAGCAATCAGCCCCAGCATTTT	CAGIYQGQGMSNQPQHF
TRBV7-9	16	NA	NA	TRBJ2-2	TGTGCCAGCAGACAGGGACCGACGGAGAACACCGGGGAGCTGTTTTTT	CASRQGPTENTGELFF
TRBV7-2	15	many	NA	TRBJ2-3	TGTGCCAGCAGCTTCCTAGAATCTAGCACAGATACGCAGTATTTT	CASSFLESSTDTQYF
TRBV7-6	13	NA	NA	TRBJ2-7	TGTGCCAGCAGCTTAAGCGGTCCCTACGAGCAGTACTTC	CASSLSGPYEQYF
TRBV11-2	14	NA	NA	TRBJ2-5	TGTGCCAGCAGCTATGAAATCGGGCAAGAGACCAAGTACTTC	CASSYEIGQETKYF
TRBV21-1	14	NA	NA	TRBJ2-5	TGTGCCAGCAGCAAAGCGACTAGACAAGAGACCCAGTACTTC	CASSKATRQETQYF
TRBV7-3	15	NA	NA	TRBJ2-5	TGTGCCAGCAGCTTCCAGGGTTCCAGCACGGAGACCCAGGACTTC	CASSFQGSSTETQDF
TRBV5-6	17	many	NA	TRBJ1-5	TGTGCCAGCAGCTTGGGACTCGTCCGACCGGGCCATCAGCCCCAGCATTTT	CASSLGLVRPGHQPQHF
TRBV27	14	NA	NA	TRBJ2-3	TGTGCCAGCAGTTTATCAGACAACACAGATACGCAGTATTTT	CASSLSDNTDTQYF
TRBV29-1	10	many	NA	TRBJ2-1	TGCAGCGTTATAAGCGGAGAGCAGTTCTTC	CSVISGEQFF
TRBV14	16	few	NA	TRBJ2-7	TGTGCCAGCAGCCAAGAGGTGGGGGCTTGGACCTACGAGCAGTACTTC	CASSQEVGAWTYEQYF
TRBV20-1	14	few	NA	TRBJ1-1	TGCAGTGCTAGAGGCTTGGACGGAAACACTGAAGCTTTCTTT	CSARGLDGNTEAFF
TRBV7-6	16	NA	TRBD2	TRBJ2-1	TGTGCCAGCAGCCCCCTAAGGGGGACTAGCGGCGATGAGCAGTTCTTC	CASSPLRGTSGDEQFF
TRBV7-2	14	many	TRBD1	TRBJ1-5	TGTGCCAGCAGCTCTACAGGGGGCCGTCAGCCCCAGCATTTT	CASSSTGGRQPQHF